Presented here are 26 T cell receptor beta chains from one specimen sequenced in a study of T cells in Graves' hyperthyroidism and ophthalmopathy. RNA transcripts served as the template for amplifying TCR beta CDR3 regions. TCR CDR3 regions were first amplified by RT-PCR with HTBI primers. Each CDR3 protein gets one entry after TCRdb re-called the multiplex PCR reads with MiXCR. The sample has 380,000 or so distinct CDR3 sequences; about 13% are singletons. Sequences were obtained from blood. The receptor set was obtained from a young man with Graves' hyperthyroidism that later progressed to Graves' ophthalmopathy.

This clonotype has at least ten counts. The chain couples TRBV24-1 to TRBJ1-5; D gene unclear. CDR1 and CDR2 from the germline V gene are KGHDR and SFDVKD. The V end was cut by 6 bases, the J end by 4 bases, with 12 bases between. CDR3 length equals 14 residues. CDR3 bases: TGTGCCACCAGTACCCCACAGCGAAATCAGCCCCAGCATTTT. Protein sequence: CATSTPQRNQPQHF.

This clonotype was counted many times. The chain joins TRBV20-1 to TRBJ2-7, with 10 bases aligning to TRBD2. The trim removed 2 bases at V and 6 bases at J, leaving 4 bases unmatched. This CDR3 is 13 amino acids long. CDR1 is DFQATT and CDR2 is SNEGSKA in the germline V gene (reference sequence). In nucleotides, the CDR3 is TGCAGTGCTAGACCAGCGGGGGGGCGCGAGCAGTACTTC. Translated: CSARPAGGREQYF.

The sample holds many counts of this clonotype. Here the CDR3 reads CASSTRPVDEQFF. The CDR3 DNA reads TGTGCCAGCAGCACCAGACCCGTGGATGAGCAGTTCTTC. V usage is TRBV11-2 and J usage is TRBJ2-1; D is ambiguous. The CDR3 runs to 13 residues. Germline lookup yields CDR1 SGHAT and CDR2 FQNNGV. The germline V and J ends were trimmed by 5 bases and 8 bases, with 13 bases remaining between them.

This clonotype was observed at least ten times. V and J are TRBV6-2 or TRBV6-3 and TRBJ2-2; no clear D. V lost 5 bases and J lost 0, with 10 bases in between. This CDR3 spans 15 amino acids. Per the germline V gene, CDR1 is MNHEY and CDR2 is SVGEGT. The CDR3 here is CASSLGVSNTGELFF. CDR3 coding DNA: TGTGCCAGCAGTCTTGGGGTTTCGAACACCGGGGAGCTGTTTTTT.

This clonotype has ten or more counts. V gene TRBV20-1 combines with J gene TRBJ2-1; D is ambiguous. V lost 5 bases, J lost 3 bases, and 5 bases lay in between. The CDR3 sequence is 11 residues long. Germline V gene lookup returns CDR1 DFQATT and CDR2 SNEGSKA (reference sequence). Here the CDR3 reads CSAAIYNEQFF. In nucleotides, the CDR3 is TGCAGTGCTGCGATCTACAATGAGCAGTTCTTC.

There are many counts of this clonotype. The V gene is TRBV15, the J gene TRBJ2-2; 7 bases are a match to TRBD1. J gave up 7 bases and V 2 bases, and 7 bases lay outside the gene matches. This CDR3 spans 15 amino acids. Germline CDR1 reads LNHNV; CDR2 reads YYDKDF (reference sequence). CDR3: CATSRPTGNVGELFF. The DNA of the CDR3 is TGTGCCACCAGCAGACCGACAGGGAATGTCGGGGAGCTGTTTTTT.

There are a few counts of this clonotype. This chain joins TRBV19 and TRBJ1-5; 11 bases match TRBD1. V dropped 4 bases and J dropped 5; count of bases not matched to a gene: 4. The CDR3 has 15 residues. The germline V gene encodes CDR1 LNHDA and CDR2 SQIVND (reference sequence). CDR3 amino acids: CASSTGTGGDQPQHF. The CDR3 DNA sequence: TGTGCCAGTAGTACCGGGACAGGGGGGGATCAGCCCCAGCATTTT.

Many counts were recorded for this clonotype. The chain is built from TRBV7-6 and TRBJ1-2; TRBD1 aligns across 7 bases. After removal of 5 bases from V and 3 bases from J, the junction contained 15 bases not matched to a gene. This CDR3 has 17 amino acids. CDR1 is SGHVS, CDR2 FNYEAQ, per germline. The CDR3 nucleotides are TGTGCCAGCAGCCCAATAGGGAGGGGGCGCCGTCACTATGGCTACACCTTC. Its translation is CASSPIGRGRRHYGYTF.

This clonotype was detected ten times or more. The V gene is TRBV29-1, the J gene TRBJ1-1, with 7 positions matching TRBD1. Germline loops: CDR1 SQVTM, CDR2 ANQGSEA. CDR3 size: 14 residues. V gave up 4 bases and J gave up 2 bases; unmatched junction bases: 7. The CDR3 protein is CSVGPGQPNTEAFF. In nucleotides, the CDR3 is TGCAGCGTTGGACCGGGACAGCCAAACACTGAAGCTTTCTTT.

This clonotype occurred a few times. The gene calls are TRBV7-9 and TRBJ2-1, with TRBD2 matching 7 bases. The V gene end was trimmed by 4 bases and the J gene end by 7 bases; junction bases not matched to a gene: 7. CDR1 SEHNR and CDR2 FQNEAQ come from the germline V gene (reference sequence). CDR3 length: 14 amino acids. The CDR3 nucleotides read TGTGCCAGCAGCTCTGGGGGGGTAGGGAATGAGCAGTTCTTC. Encoded protein: CASSSGGVGNEQFF.

This clonotype was seen repeatedly, ten times or more. This chain uses TRBV3-1 with TRBJ2-1; D is ambiguous. V dropped 1 base and J dropped 5 bases, with 15 bases sitting between them. CDR3 length equals 16 residues. CDR1 and CDR2 (germline): LGHDT, YNNKEL (reference sequence). CDR3 residues: CASSQGTNIINNEQFF. The CDR3 DNA reads as TGTGCCAGCAGCCAAGGAACTAACATAATCAACAATGAGCAGTTCTTC.

This clonotype has ten or more counts. The chain joins TRBV12-3 or TRBV12-4 to TRBJ1-2; tentatively, D is TRBD1 (5 bases). CDR3 size: 13 residues. V gave up 6 bases and J gave up 7 bases, with 15 bases separating them. CDR3 region: CASSPGLGAGYTF. CDR3 nucleotides: TGTGCCAGCAGCCCGGGACTTGGAGCTGGCTACACCTTC.

This clonotype has at least ten counts. This chain connects TRBV9 to TRBJ2-2, with D hard to call. V shed 3 bases and J shed 4 bases, with 13 bases lying between them. CDR3 length: 15 amino acids. CDR1 SGDLS and CDR2 YYNGEE come from the germline V gene. CDR3 sequence: CASSAGWGSTGELFF. The CDR3 region has the DNA TGTGCCAGCAGCGCCGGCTGGGGTAGCACCGGGGAGCTGTTTTTT.

This clonotype was detected many times. The DNA for the CDR3 is TGTGCCAGAAATAAAGGGGATTCACCCCTCCACTTT. Amino acid sequence: CARNKGDSPLHF. The chain joins TRBV2 to TRBJ1-6; possible D gene TRBD1, 5 bases. The V end lost 9 bases, the J end lost 8 bases, and 11 bases lay between the germline ends. The CDR3 totals 12 residues. CDR1 is SNHLY and CDR2 is FYNNEI in the germline V gene.

This clonotype was seen many times. The chain is built from TRBV11-3 and TRBJ2-3; D assignment may be TRBD1 or TRBD2 (6 bases each). Germline CDR1 reads SGHNT; CDR2 reads YENEEA. Trimming took off 5 bases at V and 8 bases at J, with 20 bases between the two ends. The CDR3 runs 15 residues. This CDR3 is CASSSLRGPLTTQYF. In DNA form, the CDR3 reads TGTGCCAGCAGCAGCCTTCGGGGGCCCCTCACTACGCAGTATTTT.

This clonotype appeared many times. The chain carries TRBV28 and TRBJ1-4; TRBD1 matches 8 bases. The germline CDR1 and CDR2 sequences are MDHEN and SYDVKM. J gave up 8 bases and V 6 bases, and 8 bases lay outside the gene matches. This CDR3 is 14 amino acids long. CDR3 amino acids: CASSPGQVREKLFF. CDR3 nucleotide sequence: TGTGCCAGCAGCCCGGGACAGGTTCGGGAAAAACTGTTTTTT.

This clonotype has more than one count but fewer than ten. V usage is TRBV3-1 and J usage is TRBJ1-6, with D unresolved. Germline assignment: CDR1 LGHDT and CDR2 YNNKEL (reference sequence). The CDR3 is made up of 16 amino acids. Trimming cost V 6 bases and J 3 bases, with 15 bases left between them. CDR3: CASSPHPGGYNSPLHF. In DNA form, the CDR3 reads TGTGCCAGCAGTCCGCACCCAGGTGGCTATAATTCACCCCTCCACTTT. The full variable domain, its missing parts supplied by reference TRBV3-1 and TRBJ1-6, is DTAVSQTPKYLVTQMGNDKSIKCEQNLGHDTMYWYKQDSKKFLKIMFSYNNKELIINETVPNRFSPKSPDKAHLNLHINSLELGDSAVYFCASSPHPGGYNSPLHFGNGTRLTVT.

This clonotype was seen more than once but under ten times. The chain links TRBV29-1 to TRBJ2-1, with a tentative D call TRBD2 (5 bases). CDR3 length: 15 amino acids. Trimming shortened V by 0 bases and J by 8 bases, and 17 bases separated the two germline ends. The germline gives CDR1 SQVTM, CDR2 ANQGSEA. The CDR3 spells CSVEEEGRPWDEQFF. The CDR3 region has the DNA TGCAGCGTTGAAGAAGAGGGTCGCCCTTGGGATGAGCAGTTCTTC.

In its sample, this clonotype was seen many times. The chain uses TRBV24-1 and TRBJ2-5; D is undetermined. The CDR3 consists of 16 residues. The germline gives CDR1 KGHDR, CDR2 SFDVKD. V gave up 3 bases and J gave up 5 bases, with 18 bases separating them. The CDR3 loop reads CATSDPGRVGLETQYF. CDR3 nucleotides: TGTGCCACCAGTGATCCAGGAAGGGTGGGTTTGGAGACCCAGTACTTC.

This clonotype showed up many times. This sequence joins TRBV28 and TRBJ1-1; TRBD1 matches at 10 bases. Germline CDR1 MDHEN, CDR2 SYDVKM. The CDR3 runs 13 residues. V dropped 5 bases and J dropped 7; count of bases not matched to a gene: 4. The CDR3 loop is CASSGGDRGEAFF. The CDR3, as DNA: TGTGCCAGCAGTGGGGGGGACAGGGGTGAAGCTTTCTTT.

This clonotype was detected many times. J is TRBJ2-7 and V is TRBV30; D is perhaps TRBD2 (6 bases). The CDR3 spans 12 residues. CDR1 and CDR2 from the germline V gene are GTSNPN and SVGIG (reference sequence). V lost 1 base, J lost 2 bases, and 6 bases lay in between. CDR3 DNA sequence: TGTGCCTGGAGTGCGGGGGCCTACGAGCAGTACTTC. The encoded protein is CAWSAGAYEQYF.

This chain connects TRBV20-1 to TRBJ2-2; D gene ambiguous. This CDR3 contains 16 residues. Germline CDR1 reads DFQATT; CDR2 reads SNEGSKA (reference sequence). V lost 1 base, J lost 5 bases, and 17 bases lay in between. The CDR3 reads CSARVGAVPRTGELFF. The CDR3 nucleotides read TGCAGTGCTAGAGTCGGCGCAGTTCCGCGGACCGGGGAGCTGTTTTTT.

This clonotype was detected many times. The chain links TRBV6-1 to TRBJ1-5; no clear D gene. The CDR3 is 12 amino acids. V lost 5 bases to trimming and J lost 7 bases, with 9 bases between them. In germline, CDR1 is MNHNS, CDR2 SASEGT. The CDR3 nucleotides read TGTGCCAGCAGTTCGCCTCCCCAGCCCCAGCATTTT. It is translated as CASSSPPQPQHF.

This clonotype occurred a few times. This rearrangement joins TRBV20-1 to TRBJ2-3; 11 positions match TRBD2. V shed 1 base and J 2 bases; nucleotides not matched to a gene: 8. CDR1 DFQATT and CDR2 SNEGSKA come from the germline V gene (reference sequence). The CDR3 runs 17 residues. CDR3 sequence reads: CSARVTTSGGATDTQYF. The CDR3 DNA reads as TGCAGTGCTAGAGTTACCACTAGCGGGGGTGCCACAGATACGCAGTATTTT.

The chain combines TRBV4-1 with TRBJ1-1; no firm D call. The V end was cut by 7 bases, the J end by 1 base, with 13 bases between. Germline-derived CDR1 and CDR2 are MGHRA and YSYEKL. CDR3 length equals 14 residues. For the CDR3, the DNA is TGCGCCAGCACCCTAAGGGAGGGGAACACTGAAGCTTTCTTT. This encodes CASTLREGNTEAFF.

The chain has TRBV7-6 and TRBJ2-2; perhaps TRBD2 as D (5 bases). Germline values: CDR1 SGHVS, CDR2 FNYEAQ. The V gene lost 3 bases and the J gene lost 3 bases, with 14 bases spanning the gap. This CDR3 has 16 residues. The CDR3 DNA sequence: TGTGCCAGCAGCTTGGGAAGCGGTGGCGACACCGGGGAGCTGTTTTTT. The encoded protein is CASSLGSGGDTGELFF.